Each of the 25 T cell receptor beta chains below was sequenced from the same sample in a study of blood T cell repertoires in COVID-19. Some clones are missing from TCRdb's copy, which holds only in-frame ones; the method was immunoSEQ multiplex PCR. Of a few hundred thousand clones in the sample, less than 90% were seen once. Specimen: PBMCs or T cells enriched from blood (not recorded which). The receptors come from a woman between 50 and 59 years old who had recovered from COVID-19.

This chain connects TRBV27 to TRBJ1-2; D not resolved. Trimming took off 6 bases at V and 7 bases at J, with 12 bases between the two ends. CDR1 MNHEY and CDR2 SMNVEV come from the germline V gene (reference sequence). There are 12 residues in the CDR3. CDR3 region: CASRNSGGGYTF. The CDR3 DNA follows: TGTGCCAGCAGAAACAGCGGCGGTGGCTACACCTTC.

This rearrangement joins TRBV29-1 to TRBJ1-2; D ambiguous. CDR3 length: 12 amino acids. V lost 5 bases and J lost 6, with 13 bases in between. The germline V gene encodes CDR1 SQVTM and CDR2 ANQGSEA. CDR3: CSVLPTENGYTF. CDR3 DNA sequence: TGCAGCGTTTTACCTACGGAGAATGGCTACACCTTC.

This clone was seen a single time. For the CDR3, the DNA is TGTGCCTGGAGTGCAGGGGTCAAGCAGTACTTC. It specifies CAWSAGVKQYF. The V and J genes are TRBV30 and TRBJ2-7, with a weak D call TRBD1 (6 bases). The CDR3 loop spans 11 amino acids. With 1 base removed from V and 8 bases from J, the gap between germline ends came to 9 bases. Germline CDR1 GTSNPN, CDR2 SVGIG (reference sequence).

The chain is built from TRBV11-3 and TRBJ1-2; 7 nucleotides match TRBD1. The J segment lost 4 bases and the V segment lost 5 bases, leaving 10 bases of the junction unmatched. In germline, CDR1 is SGHNT, CDR2 YENEEA. The CDR3 length is 15 residues. Written as DNA, the CDR3 is TGTGCCAGCAGCCCGAAGACGGGACAGACCTATGGCTACACCTTC. As protein: CASSPKTGQTYGYTF. Together with reference TRBV11-3 and TRBJ1-2, the CDR3 gives the full variable domain: EAGVVQSPRYKIIEKKQPVAFWCNPISGHNTLYWYLQNLGQGPELLIRYENEEAVDDSQLPKDRFSAERLKGVDSTLKIQPAELGDSAVYLCASSPKTGQTYGYTFGSGTRLTVV.

The chain couples TRBV5-4 to TRBJ2-7; D possibly corresponds to TRBD2 (5 bases). Trimming took off 4 bases at V and 4 bases at J, with 21 bases between the two ends. This CDR3 has 16 residues. Germline CDR1 and CDR2: SGHNT and YYREEE (reference sequence). CDR3 in DNA: TGTGCCAGCAGCCCTTCCGGGCGAGAGGGCGGGTACGAGCAGTACTTC. Protein: CASSPSGREGGYEQYF.

The V call is TRBV5-5, the J call TRBJ2-7, with 10 bases that match TRBD1. J was trimmed by 1 base and V by 3 bases; bases with no gene match: 1. The germline V gene has CDR1 SGHKS and CDR2 YYEKEE (reference sequence). This CDR3 is built from 14 residues. CDR3 bases: TGTGCCAGCAGCTGGACAGGGGGGTCCTACGAGCAGTACTTC. It codes for CASSWTGGSYEQYF.

CDR3 DNA: TGTGCCAGCAGCACGACAGGGAACACTGAAGCTTTCTTT. Its translation: CASSTTGNTEAFF. The chain has TRBV7-9 and TRBJ1-1; D perhaps matches TRBD1 (6 bases). The CDR3 runs 13 residues. CDR1 is SEHNR, CDR2 FQNEAQ, per germline (reference sequence). V was cut by 5 bases and J by 1 base, with 8 bases left in between.

The V and J genes are TRBV2 and TRBJ2-2; 7 bases line up with TRBD1. V was clipped by 4 bases and J by 4 bases; unmatched bases: 6. The CDR3 contains 15 residues. Germline CDR1 is SNHLY and CDR2 is FYNNEI. The CDR3 sequence is CASSAWTGGTGELFF. Written as DNA, the CDR3 is TGTGCCAGCAGTGCCTGGACAGGCGGCACCGGGGAGCTGTTTTTT.

This clone was seen only once. This chain links TRBV5-6 with TRBJ1-3; unclear D gene. The V and J ends lost 4 bases and 1 base respectively, with 12 bases between them. The CDR3 loop spans 15 amino acids. Germline CDR1 and CDR2: SGHDT and YYEEEE. The CDR3 sequence is CASSPTLGSGNTIYF. The CDR3 DNA is TGTGCCAGCAGCCCCACCCTCGGGTCTGGAAACACCATATATTTT.

The chain couples TRBV7-3 to TRBJ1-2; D possibly corresponds to TRBD1 (5 bases). Trimming shortened V by 2 bases and J by 3 bases, and 13 bases separated the two germline ends. The CDR3 has 15 residues. Per the germline V gene, CDR1 is SGHTA and CDR2 is FQGTGA. The CDR3, as DNA: TGTGCCAGCAGCTTAGCCCCGACAGTAGACTATGGCTACACCTTC. It is translated as CASSLAPTVDYGYTF.

This clone has only one observation. V and J are TRBV21-1 and TRBJ1-1; the tabulated D call, TRBD1, remains unverified against the DNA. TRBV21-1 is recorded as a pseudogene. The CDR3 is 17 residues long. The CDR3 reads CASSKKYRGGVNTEAFF. The DNA for the CDR3 is TGTGCCAGCAGCAAAAAGTATAGGGGTGGGGTGAACACTGAAGCTTTCTTT.

The V call is TRBV7-2, the J call TRBJ1-1; D call uncertain. Trimming took 5 bases from V and 4 from J, leaving 14 bases between them. Germline CDR1 SGHTA, CDR2 FQGNSA. The CDR3 spans 14 residues. CDR3 in DNA: TGTGCCAGCAGCCTAGGCCCGGGGATCACTGAAGCTTTCTTT. Its translation is CASSLGPGITEAFF.

The rearrangement uses TRBV7-2 and TRBJ1-2; 8 bases are a match to TRBD1. Germline CDR1 is SGHTA and CDR2 is FQGNSA. CDR3 length equals 15 residues. Unmatched junction bases numbered 4, after V lost 0 bases and J lost 4 bases. The DNA of the CDR3 is TGTGCCAGCAGCTTAGCCTCAGGGGGCACCTATGGCTACACCTTC. Residues: CASSLASGGTYGYTF.

A word on this clone: Other DNA sequences in this specimen translate into the identical CDR3. The chain has TRBV5-1 and TRBJ2-7; perhaps TRBD1 as D (6 bases). Trimming removed 0 bases from V and 4 bases from J, with 8 bases in between. Germline CDR1 SGHRS, CDR2 YFSETQ. The CDR3 spans 13 residues. CDR3 protein: CASSLAQGYEQYF. CDR3 coding DNA: TGCGCCAGCAGCTTGGCACAGGGATACGAGCAGTACTTC.

Points on this clone: The same CDR3 can be traced to other DNA sequences in this sample. This chain connects TRBV24-1 to TRBJ2-3; maybe TRBD2 (5 bases). V lost 9 bases and J lost 0, with 12 bases in between. The CDR3 consists of 14 residues. In germline, CDR1 is KGHDR, CDR2 SFDVKD. CDR3 protein: CATSAGGSTDTQYF. CDR3 DNA: TGTGCCACCTCGGCGGGCGGTAGCACAGATACGCAGTATTTT.

This chain uses TRBV6-5 with TRBJ1-1; D is uncertain. The CDR3 runs 13 residues. Trimming shortened V by 5 bases and J by 6 bases, and 13 bases separated the two germline ends. Germline values: CDR1 MNHEY, CDR2 SVGAGI. The CDR3 sequence is CASSPPGMPEAFF. In DNA, the CDR3 is TGTGCCAGCAGTCCCCCGGGGATGCCTGAAGCTTTCTTT.

This chain connects TRBV7-2 to TRBJ2-1; TRBD2 agrees at 8 bases. Germline V gene sequence: CDR1 SGHTA, CDR2 FQGNSA. The CDR3 has 16 residues. V shed 1 base and J 1 base; nucleotides not matched to a gene: 3. CDR3 bases: TGTGCCAGCAGCTTAGGGGCGGGAGGTTCCTACAATGAGCAGTTCTTC. It is translated as CASSLGAGGSYNEQFF.

The chain uses TRBV6-2 or TRBV6-3 and TRBJ1-5; a possible D gene is TRBD1 (6 bases). The CDR3 runs to 17 residues. V shed 6 bases and J shed 4 bases, with 22 bases lying between them. Germline CDR1 MNHEY, CDR2 SVGEGT. CDR3 sequence (DNA): TGTGCCAGCAGCCAATCCTCCGGGCCAGGGGCAAATCAGCCCCAGCATTTT. Protein: CASSQSSGPGANQPQHF.

This sequence joins TRBV7-2 and TRBJ2-7, with 12 bases that match TRBD1. CDR3 length: 19 residues. CDR1 and CDR2 (germline): SGHTA, FQGNSA. J was trimmed by 1 base and V by 3 bases; bases with no gene match: 13. This CDR3 reads CASSLGGGTGGLGSYEQYF. DNA for the CDR3: TGTGCCAGCAGCTTGGGAGGGGGGACAGGGGGCCTTGGGTCCTACGAGCAGTACTTC. The whole variable domain, filled in from reference TRBV7-2 and TRBJ2-7, reads GAGVSQSPSNKVTEKGKDVELRCDPISGHTALYWYRQSLGQGLEFLIYFQGNSAPDKSGLPSDRFSAERTGGSVSTLTIQRTQQEDSAVYLCASSLGGGTGGLGSYEQYFGPGTRLTVT.

This clone occurred a few times. This chain links TRBV10-2 with TRBJ2-1, with D perhaps matching TRBD2 (6 bases). The CDR3 covers 14 residues. The V gene's germline CDR1 is WSHSY and CDR2 SAAADI. The ends were cut back, 7 bases at V and 1 base at J, with 11 bases in the middle. The CDR3 bases are TGCGCCAGCAAGGGAGGCCTGTCCTACAATGAGCAGTTCTTC. Its protein product is CASKGGLSYNEQFF.

This clone was seen more than once but under ten times. V usage is TRBV9 and J usage is TRBJ2-3; no definite D call. Germline V gene lookup returns CDR1 SGDLS and CDR2 YYNGEE. The length of the CDR3 is 13 residues. Trimming stripped 4 bases from V and 6 bases from J, with 12 bases between. The CDR3 loop reads CASSLRDWDTQYF. The CDR3, as DNA: TGTGCCAGCAGCTTACGAGACTGGGATACGCAGTATTTT.

The chain recombines TRBV27 with TRBJ1-5; D gene uncertain. V was cut by 2 bases and J by 3 bases, with 8 bases left in between. Germline lookup yields CDR1 MNHEY and CDR2 SMNVEV (reference sequence). The CDR3 runs 14 residues. The DNA of the CDR3 is TGTGCCAGCAGTTTAACACAGTACAATCAGCCCCAGCATTTT. This sequence encodes CASSLTQYNQPQHF.

This clone was counted once. This sequence joins TRBV19 and TRBJ1-5; D unresolved. CDR3 length: 15 amino acids. The germline V gene has CDR1 LNHDA and CDR2 SQIVND (reference sequence). V was trimmed by 3 bases and J by 4 bases, leaving 13 bases between them. CDR3 nucleotides: TGTGCCAGTAGTATTGAAACAGCTGATAATCAGCCCCAGCATTTT. Translating gives CASSIETADNQPQHF.

The chain combines TRBV10-3 with TRBJ2-3; TRBD2 aligns across 7 bases. Trimming removed 6 bases from V and 2 bases from J; junction bases left unmatched: 8. The CDR3 has 15 residues. Germline CDR1 is ENHRY and CDR2 is SYGVKD. The CDR3 reads CAIRAGLLTTDTQYF. The CDR3 DNA sequence: TGTGCCATCAGGGCGGGACTACTTACCACAGATACGCAGTATTTT.

This clone was seen more than once but under ten times. This CDR3 reads CAWSVQGWGVSGYTF. DNA for the CDR3: TGTGCCTGGAGTGTACAAGGCTGGGGGGTCAGTGGCTACACCTTC. V usage is TRBV30 and J usage is TRBJ1-2; D perhaps matches TRBD1 (5 bases). Germline V gene lookup returns CDR1 GTSNPN and CDR2 SVGIG (reference sequence). V lost 0 bases and J lost 7, with 18 bases in between. This CDR3 has 15 residues.